These 5 T cell receptor beta chains were all obtained from the same sample, sequenced in a study of long-term antiretroviral therapy in people with HIV (dated by TCRdb to the early 2020s). The immunoSEQ hsTCRB v3.0 assay was used at survey level resolution to sequence the TRB variable region. The table was pulled from immuneACCESS by TCRdb, which kept in-frame rearrangements only. Such tables lose some clones; where checked, under half of the loss comes from unresolved V genes, and the rest has no known cause. The sample table shows 26,000 or so clones, and 83% are seen once. The ten largest clones capture 4% to 5.5% of the sample. The source was unsorted PBMCs, collected 3 years after starting antiretroviral therapy. The source of these receptors is a man younger than 35 with HIV.

This clone was seen a few times. The V call is TRBV19, the J call TRBJ1-2; TRBD1 is a possible D gene (5 bases). The CDR3 extends over 11 amino acids. CDR1 LNHDA and CDR2 SQIVND come from the germline V gene (reference sequence). The V and J ends lost 7 bases and 8 bases respectively, with 11 bases between them. The CDR3 sequence: CASMQGLGYTF. DNA of the CDR3: TGTGCCAGTATGCAGGGTTTAGGCTACACCTTC. Looking up the rest from reference TRBV19 and TRBJ1-2 gives the full variable domain: DGGITQSPKYLFRKEGQNVTLSCEQNLNHDAMYWYRQDPGQGLRLIYYSQIVNDFQKGDIAEGYSVSREKKESFPLTVTSAQKNPTAFYLCASMQGLGYTFGSGTRLTVV.

The chain is built from TRBV5-1 and TRBJ2-3; D might be TRBD1 or TRBD2, each matching 5 bases. CDR1 and CDR2 (germline): SGHRS, YFSETQ. V gave up 4 bases and J gave up 0 bases, with 15 bases separating them. The CDR3 spans 16 residues. CDR3: CASSVPLGDSTDTQYF. The CDR3 nucleotides read TGCGCCAGCAGCGTACCCTTGGGGGATAGCACAGATACGCAGTATTTT.

V and J are TRBV2 and TRBJ2-3; TRBD1 matches 9 bases. This CDR3 contains 14 residues. Germline trimming cut 8 bases from V and 5 bases from J; bases unmatched to any gene: 8. Germline V gives CDR1 SNHLY, CDR2 FYNNEI. In nucleotides, the CDR3 is TGTGCCAGCGGGGGACAGGGTCTAGGAGATACGCAGTATTTT. It yields the protein CASGGQGLGDTQYF.

The chain is built from TRBV5-5 and TRBJ2-1; weak D call: TRBD1 (6 bases). The germline gives CDR1 SGHKS, CDR2 YYEKEE (reference sequence). The CDR3 extends over 16 amino acids. V dropped 4 bases and J dropped 5 bases, with 19 bases sitting between them. CDR3 residues: CASSQRQALYNNEQFF. CDR3 nucleotide sequence: TGTGCCAGCAGCCAACGACAGGCGCTTTATAACAATGAGCAGTTCTTC.

The chain joins TRBV18 to TRBJ1-3; D may be TRBD1 (5 bases). CDR3 length: 11 amino acids. V gave up 3 bases and J gave up 8 bases, with 5 bases separating them. CDR1 and CDR2 (germline): KGHSH, LQKENI. The CDR3 here is CASSPGDTIYF. In DNA form, the CDR3 reads TGTGCCAGCTCACCGGGGGACACCATATATTTT.